These 27 T cell receptor beta chains were all obtained from the same sample, sequenced in a study of T-cell reconstitution after alpha-beta-depleted transplantation in children. Unique molecular identifiers featured in how the TCRbeta library was prepared. One entry per CDR3 protein, called by TCRdb with MiXCR from the PCR reads. The sample has hundreds of thousands of distinct CDR3 sequences; 16% are singletons. Sequencing used PBMCs from the stem cell graft donor, obtained from the stem cell graft. These receptors were collected from a human donor who donated a stem cell graft to a child with acute myeloid leukemia.

Ten or more counts support this clonotype. This chain joins TRBV20-1 and TRBJ2-3; D is possibly TRBD2 (6 bases). With 3 bases removed from V and 1 base from J, the gap between germline ends came to 8 bases. The germline CDR1 and CDR2 sequences are DFQATT and SNEGSKA (reference sequence). The CDR3 extends over 13 amino acids. CDR3 DNA sequence: TGCAGTGCTAGCGGGGAGGGCACAGATACGCAGTATTTT. Encoded protein: CSASGEGTDTQYF.

Many counts were recorded for this clonotype. The gene calls are TRBV20-1 and TRBJ2-1, with a possible D match to TRBD2 (6 bases). CDR1 is DFQATT, CDR2 SNEGSKA, per germline (reference sequence). The germline V and J ends were trimmed by 6 bases and 6 bases, with 24 bases remaining between them. The CDR3 sequence is 16 residues long. CDR3 nucleotides: TGCAGTGCCGTTTTGGCGGGGAGATACCCTCGCAATGAGCAGTTCTTC. It encodes CSAVLAGRYPRNEQFF.

This rearrangement joins TRBV30 to TRBJ2-7; D uncertain. V shed 3 bases and J shed 7 bases, with 10 bases lying between them. CDR1 is GTSNPN, CDR2 SVGIG, per germline (reference sequence). The CDR3 sequence is 11 residues long. The CDR3, as DNA: TGTGCCTGGAGGACCGCAATGGAGCAGTACTTC. Protein: CAWRTAMEQYF.

On this clonotype: A single base separates this from a much larger clone, so it may be a read error. CDR3 DNA: TGTGCCAGCTGTTTTGCGGAGGATGAGCAGTTCTTC. The encoded protein is CASCFAEDEQFF. The chain uses TRBV3-1 and TRBJ2-1; D perhaps matches TRBD2 (5 bases). This CDR3 has 12 amino acids. The V end was cut by 8 bases, the J end by 8 bases, with 13 bases between. Germline V gene lookup returns CDR1 LGHDT and CDR2 YNNKEL (reference sequence).

This clonotype has a count of ten or more. The rearrangement links TRBV29-1 to TRBJ2-7; a possible D gene is TRBD1 (9 bases). Trimming pared 0 bases from V and 4 bases from J, leaving 16 bases between. CDR1 is SQVTM and CDR2 is ANQGSEA in the germline V gene. CDR3 length: 15 residues. The CDR3 loop is CSVEDSGTGLYEQYF. The CDR3, as DNA: TGCAGCGTTGAAGATAGCGGGACAGGGTTATACGAGCAGTACTTC.

This clonotype was picked up a small number of times. V is TRBV6-5 and J is TRBJ2-3, with TRBD2 matching 7 bases. The V gene end was trimmed by 6 bases and the J gene end by 6 bases; junction bases not matched to a gene: 6. Germline CDR1 and CDR2: MNHEY and SVGAGI. CDR3 length equals 13 residues. CDR3 residues: CASSRGGEDTQYF. The CDR3 DNA is TGTGCCAGCAGCCGCGGGGGAGAGGATACGCAGTATTTT.

In its sample, this clonotype was seen once. The chain links TRBV7-2 to TRBJ1-2; D gene unclear. The CDR3 contains 17 residues. V was trimmed by 2 bases and J by 2 bases, leaving 18 bases between them. Per the germline V gene, CDR1 is SGHTA and CDR2 is FQGNSA. This CDR3 reads CASSLKLLYGTNYGYTF. CDR3 coding DNA: TGTGCCAGCAGCTTAAAATTACTTTATGGTACAAACTATGGCTACACCTTC.

V gene TRBV3-1 combines with J gene TRBJ1-1, with TRBD1 as a possible D gene (6 bases). Germline V gene lookup returns CDR1 LGHDT and CDR2 YNNKEL (reference sequence). The V end lost 1 base, the J end lost 5 bases, and 14 bases lay between the germline ends. This CDR3 contains 15 residues. The CDR3 DNA reads as TGTGCCAGCAGCCAAGTGGGCGGGGGCCGGACTGAAGCTTTCTTT. Its translation is CASSQVGGGRTEAFF.

This clonotype was counted many times. V usage is TRBV20-1 and J usage is TRBJ1-6; 11 bases map to TRBD1. This CDR3 comprises 17 residues. Losses at the gene ends were 0 bases for V and 11 bases for J; bases not matched to a gene: 12. CDR1 is DFQATT, CDR2 SNEGSKA, per germline (reference sequence). CDR3 protein: CSARDFAAGTGGTPLHF. CDR3 nucleotide sequence: TGCAGTGCTAGAGATTTTGCCGCCGGGACAGGGGGAACACCCCTCCACTTT.

The rearrangement uses TRBV10-3 and TRBJ2-1; no reliable D call. Germline-derived CDR1 and CDR2 are ENHRY and SYGVKD. Trimming cost V 2 bases and J 2 bases, with 7 bases left between them. The CDR3 covers 14 residues. CDR3 sequence: CAISEVGTYNEQFF. The CDR3 DNA reads as TGTGCCATCAGTGAGGTGGGGACCTACAATGAGCAGTTCTTC.

This clonotype was recorded at least ten times. CDR3 sequence: CSAPKRGRINEQFF. The CDR3 nucleotides read TGCAGTGCTCCCAAGCGGGGGCGAATTAATGAGCAGTTCTTC. The gene calls are TRBV20-1 and TRBJ2-1; 8 nucleotides agree with TRBD2. The CDR3 consists of 14 residues. V dropped 5 bases and J dropped 7; count of bases not matched to a gene: 10. Germline CDR1 reads DFQATT; CDR2 reads SNEGSKA (reference sequence).

This clonotype was seen repeatedly, ten times or more. V is TRBV20-1 and J is TRBJ1-2; D not resolved. Germline V CDR1 and CDR2: DFQATT, SNEGSKA (reference sequence). The CDR3 loop spans 14 amino acids. Trimming shortened V by 0 bases and J by 2 bases, and 10 bases separated the two germline ends. CDR3 sequence reads: CSARDRGTNYGYTF. CDR3 DNA sequence: TGCAGTGCTAGAGATCGTGGCACCAACTATGGCTACACCTTC.

In this sample, this clonotype turned up a few times. In DNA, the CDR3 is TGCAGTGCTTGGGGGGGGGGCTACGAGCAGTACTTC. Protein: CSAWGGGYEQYF. The chain joins TRBV20-1 to TRBJ2-7, with TRBD2 identical over 7 bases. Looked up from germline, CDR1 is DFQATT and CDR2 is SNEGSKA (reference sequence). This CDR3 is 12 amino acids long. Germline trimming cut 5 bases from V and 3 bases from J; bases unmatched to any gene: 4.

This clonotype appeared many times. V is TRBV20-1 and J is TRBJ1-1; the D is unclear. This CDR3 region has 14 residues. Germline CDR1 is DFQATT and CDR2 is SNEGSKA (reference sequence). V was trimmed by 0 bases and J by 1 base, leaving 9 bases between them. In nucleotides, the CDR3 is TGCAGTGCTAGAGATATCAGACAGAACACTGAAGCTTTCTTT. Residues: CSARDIRQNTEAFF.

This clonotype was counted a few times. The chain couples TRBV2 to TRBJ2-1, with a weak D call TRBD2 (6 bases). V lost 6 bases to trimming and J lost 3 bases, with 15 bases between them. Germline-derived CDR1 and CDR2 are SNHLY and FYNNEI. The CDR3 consists of 15 residues. CDR3 amino acids: CASRDAGGSYNEQFF. DNA for the CDR3: TGTGCCAGCAGGGACGCCGGAGGGAGCTACAATGAGCAGTTCTTC.

J is TRBJ1-1 and V is TRBV5-1, with a weak D call TRBD1 (5 bases). The CDR3 totals 14 residues. Germline V CDR1 and CDR2: SGHRS, YFSETQ. V was cut by 4 bases and J by 3 bases, with 13 bases left in between. The CDR3 DNA reads as TGCGCCAGCAGCCAATACAGGCGCTACACTGAAGCTTTCTTT. It is translated as CASSQYRRYTEAFF.

The genes are TRBV28 and TRBJ1-4; D perhaps matches TRBD1 (6 bases). V gave up 4 bases and J gave up 4 bases, with 7 bases separating them. CDR3 length: 13 amino acids. The V gene's germline CDR1 is MDHEN and CDR2 SYDVKM. For the CDR3, the DNA is TGTGCCAGCAGTTGGACAGATAATGAAAAACTGTTTTTT. This translates into CASSWTDNEKLFF.

This chain uses TRBV30 with TRBJ2-5; TRBD1 matches 7 bases. CDR3 length: 13 amino acids. V gave up 3 bases and J gave up 4 bases; unmatched junction bases: 5. Germline CDR1 GTSNPN, CDR2 SVGIG (reference sequence). CDR3 in DNA: TGTGCCTGGAGCCAGACAGGGAGAGAGACCCAGTACTTC. Translating it yields CAWSQTGRETQYF.

The genes are TRBV24-1 and TRBJ2-3; 11 bases agree with TRBD2. CDR1 and CDR2 (germline): KGHDR, SFDVKD. With 3 bases clipped from V and 1 base from J, the junction kept 8 bases outside the gene matches. The CDR3 covers 18 residues. Written as DNA, the CDR3 is TGTGCCACCAGTGATCCGTCTCTAGCGGGGGGAGGCACAGATACGCAGTATTTT. The encoded protein is CATSDPSLAGGGTDTQYF.

The sample holds many counts of this clonotype. The chain couples TRBV7-2 to TRBJ2-2; D ambiguous. Germline V gene lookup returns CDR1 SGHTA and CDR2 FQGNSA. CDR3 size: 13 residues. V was trimmed by 5 bases and J by 1 base, leaving 5 bases between them. The CDR3 spells CASSRQNTGELFF. The CDR3 nucleotides are TGTGCCAGCAGCCGTCAGAACACCGGGGAGCTGTTTTTT.

There are many counts of this clonotype. The rearrangement links TRBV7-2 to TRBJ2-3, with TRBD2 matching over 7 bases. This CDR3 is 16 amino acids long. V lost 5 bases to trimming and J lost 1 base; unmatched junction nucleotides: 9. Looked up from germline, CDR1 is SGHTA and CDR2 is FQGNSA. The CDR3 here is CASSLHTGGGTDTQYF. The CDR3 DNA reads TGTGCCAGCAGCCTTCACACGGGAGGTGGCACAGATACGCAGTATTTT.

This clonotype was seen repeatedly, ten times or more. The CDR3 sequence: CAISESIGGNYEQYF. For the CDR3, the DNA is TGTGCCATCAGTGAGTCGATCGGTGGGAACTACGAGCAGTACTTC. The V and J genes are TRBV10-3 and TRBJ2-7; D gene ambiguous. The V and J ends lost 0 bases and 3 bases respectively, with 12 bases between them. Germline loops: CDR1 ENHRY, CDR2 SYGVKD. CDR3 length: 15 residues.

This clonotype has ten or more counts. This chain connects TRBV29-1 to TRBJ2-1; D unresolved. CDR3 size: 12 residues. V lost 2 bases and J lost 4, with 6 bases in between. Germline lookup yields CDR1 SQVTM and CDR2 ANQGSEA. This chain's CDR3 is CSVERAYNEQFF. CDR3 bases: TGCAGCGTTGAAAGAGCGTACAATGAGCAGTTCTTC.

This clonotype was observed a few times. The chain carries TRBV7-2 and TRBJ2-1, with 10 bases matching TRBD2. Trimming at V came to 2 bases and at J to 6 bases, leaving 4 bases not matched to a gene. This CDR3 contains 15 residues. The V gene's germline CDR1 is SGHTA and CDR2 FQGNSA. DNA for the CDR3: TGTGCCAGCAGCTTAACCCTAGCGGGAGCCAATGAGCAGTTCTTC. This codes for CASSLTLAGANEQFF.

This clonotype was picked up many times. This sequence joins TRBV7-2 and TRBJ2-1, with unresolved D. Germline V gene data show CDR1 as SGHTA and CDR2 as FQGNSA. CDR3 length: 12 residues. V dropped 2 bases and J dropped 9 bases, with 8 bases sitting between them. CDR3: CASSLNGIEQFF. The CDR3 DNA follows: TGTGCCAGCAGCTTAAACGGAATTGAGCAGTTCTTC. Full variable domain (rest looked up from reference TRBV7-2 and TRBJ2-1): GAGVSQSPSNKVTEKGKDVELRCDPISGHTALYWYRQSLGQGLEFLIYFQGNSAPDKSGLPSDRFSAERTGGSVSTLTIQRTQQEDSAVYLCASSLNGIEQFFGPGTRLTVL.

This clonotype was seen repeatedly, ten times or more. The V gene is TRBV21-1, the J gene TRBJ2-5. TRBV21-1 is deemed a pseudogene. The CDR3 totals 14 residues. The CDR3 spells CASSNHGSRETQYF. CDR3 DNA: TGTGCCAGCAGCAACCACGGGTCTCGGGAGACCCAGTACTTC.

The rearrangement links TRBV7-9 to TRBJ1-1, with D unclear. V was cut by 5 bases and J by 0 bases, with 10 bases left in between. This CDR3 has 14 residues. Germline V lookup: CDR1 SEHNR, CDR2 FQNEAQ (reference sequence). The CDR3 DNA follows: TGTGCCAGCAGCCCCCTCATTATGAACACTGAAGCTTTCTTT. This encodes CASSPLIMNTEAFF.